This TCR beta chain comes out of a study of patients and donors after allogeneic stem cell transplantation. The CDR3 is 14 amino acids. Trimming took off 6 bases at V and 4 bases at J, with 15 bases between the two ends. CDR1 is SGHTA and CDR2 is FQGNSA in the germline V gene. There are many counts of this clonotype. One entry per CDR3 protein, called by TCRdb with MiXCR from the RT-PCR reads. The sample lists approximately 170,000 distinct CDR3 sequences; approximately 22% were seen once. The TCR sequence derives from a human donor who was either an allogeneic HSCT recipient or a stem cell or donor lymphocyte infusion donor (not recorded which). It is not recorded whose cells these are; they may come from a transplant donor. The material sequenced was blood, either unsorted or a sorted T cell fraction (not recorded which). The chain couples TRBV7-2 to TRBJ1-2; a possible D gene is TRBD1 (5 bases). CDR3 loop: CASSPSRVVYGYTF. Here the CDR3 DNA reads TGTGCCAGCAGTCCTAGCAGGGTCGTCTATGGCTACACCTTC.